This T cell receptor (beta chain) was documented in a study of identifying expanded T cells in peripheral blood. The trim removed 5 bases at V and 10 bases at J, leaving 9 bases unmatched. The CDR3 is 13 residues long. Germline loops: CDR1 SGHAT, CDR2 FQNNGV. Repertoires were generated with immunoSEQ multiplex PCR, while TCRdb's copy carries only in-frame clones and drops some. The profile shows some 95,000 clones, approximately 84% of them singletons. Sequenced: blood. The sequence was obtained from a person aged 18 to 75 in good health. V and J are TRBV11-2 and TRBJ2-7; TRBD2 matches at 9 bases. CDR3 nucleotides: TGTGCCAGCAGCCGTGGTTTAGCGGGGGATCAGTACTTC. This codes for CASSRGLAGDQYF.